The sequence of this T cell receptor beta chain was determined in a study of blood T cells in healthy people across ages. Study information: Per two T cells, about one barcoded beta molecule was captured through template switching.

For every donor, a draw yielded around 10 milliliters of peripheral blood. Study-level results: The recorded TCR beta diversity per million T cells decreased in a roughly linear manner with age.

For the second PCR, which ran for about 6 to 11 cycles, a sample-barcoded 5' primer and a J-beta primer mix were used. TCRdb called the 5' RACE reads again in MiXCR, with one record for every CDR3 protein. There are roughly 800,000 distinct CDR3 sequences in the sample; 58% occur only once, and roughly 22% lies in the top ten. Comment on this clonotype: Its cognate antigen is unknown.

There are 21 residues in the CDR3. Looked up from germline, CDR1 is SGHAT and CDR2 is FQDESV (reference sequence). The TCR sequence derives from a man aged 30-40 years in good health. Sequences were obtained from blood. The chain couples TRBV11-1 to TRBJ2-5; 13 nucleotides align to TRBD2. Matching the DNA end better, TRBJ2-7 makes the J call doubtful. The CDR3 bases are TGTGCCAGCAGCTTAGTACCCTGGACTAGCGGGAGTCTCAAACTCCCCTACGAGCAGTACTTC. Translating it yields CASSLVPWTSGSLKLPYEQYF.